These T cell receptor beta chains were read from a single sample in a study of T cells in Graves' hyperthyroidism and ophthalmopathy. TCRdb itself ran the multiplex PCR reads through MiXCR, one entry per CDR3 protein. The sample lists roughly 250,000 distinct CDR3 sequences, less than 15% occurring once. Sequencing was done on a sample of blood. The receptor set was obtained from a woman between 40 and 50 years old with Graves' hyperthyroidism that later progressed to Graves' ophthalmopathy. Each CDR3 is given with its conserved first and last residue.

v_gene	CDR3aa
TRBV7-9	CASSSRGRASTYEQYF
TRBV11-2	CASNHPGQGATEAFF
TRBV2	CASSVTGEQPQHF
TRBV28	CASSLSWDYGYTF
TRBV6-1	CASHLVPGGNTEAFF
TRBV7-2	CASSLAGEALWNEQFF
TRBV18	CASSPKGGRTDTQYF
TRBV7-3	CASSLKGQGMRAEAFF
TRBV6-1	CASSGWGADTEAFF
TRBV20-1	CSADQETQYF
TRBV15	CATRWTSGGTGELFF
TRBV5-1	CASTSTGTEAFF
TRBV7-2	CASSTTGDQPQHF
TRBV5-8	CASSPQQEATDTQYF
TRBV28	CASSRQGRTDTQYF
TRBV28	CASSSGTEAFF
TRBV6-1	CASSRTDNEKLFF
TRBV6-5	CASSYSTTGRNTEAFF
TRBV29-1	CSVQWDRSSDTQYF
TRBV7-3	CASSLGLGKWPGRYNEQFF
TRBV11-2	CASSLDLPHNEQFF
TRBV2	CASSDRRGEFTEAFF
TRBV20-1	CSARGTGMQPQHF
TRBV6-5	CASSYGGVSYNEQFF
TRBV20-1	CSARGTSGREETQYF
TRBV4-1	CASSQRPFRTDTQYF
TRBV7-9	CASSPRGTTNEKLFF
TRBV18	CASSRTSEGLTTEAFF
TRBV2	CASSKRGQETQYF
TRBV2	CAYGRGLAGVQPYEQYF
TRBV5-6	CASSLGTTLTGELFF
TRBV2	CASTAGGFNEQFF
TRBV20-1	CSARRVVGTDTQYF
TRBV28	CASSLRQGWPDTQYF
TRBV27	CASSFRGPGELFF
TRBV29-1	CSVGTGAFVYGYTF
TRBV19	CASRVQGLTNTGELFF
TRBV6-2/TRBV6-3	CASSRGTSGSRSYEQYF
TRBV7-3	CASRDGAGANVLTF
TRBV6-5	CASSYGGDTEAFF
TRBV29-1	CSVFGTGRVGELFF
TRBV24-1	CATAGLTNTGELFF
TRBV2	CASAPRFFVNTEAFF
TRBV6-1	CASSKRELNTEAFF
TRBV30	CAWSPVGRLADEQFF
TRBV6-5	CASSYVGDREAFF
TRBV11-2	CASSPDSYEQFF
TRBV20-1	CSARDPRGSPEAFF
TRBV2	CASSNREETQYF
TRBV7-8	CASSPSAGFYNEQFF
TRBV27	CASSLRGVGEQFF
TRBV14	CASSQDSRGWGLNTEAFF